These 4 T cell receptor beta chains originate from one sample sequenced in a study of cytomegalovirus exposure and HLA in healthy donors. This PCR relied on a set of 60 Vbeta primers and 13 Jbeta primers. The assay was immunoSEQ multiplex PCR, and TCRdb's table has in-frame clones only and misses some. The table includes over 95,000 clones, roughly three quarters detected once. The sample comprised PBMCs. Receptor source: a middle-aged woman in good health and CMV-seropositive.

This clone was recorded a few times. This chain connects TRBV18 to TRBJ1-1, with D perhaps TRBD1 (5 bases). Trimming stripped 0 bases from V and 5 bases from J, with 10 bases between. This CDR3 contains 14 residues. Germline CDR1 and CDR2: KGHSH and LQKENI. The CDR3 nucleotides are TGTGCCAGCTCACCACCGGCCGGGGGGACTGAAGCTTTCTTT. This gives the protein CASSPPAGGTEAFF.

Only a few counts were recorded for this clone. V and J are TRBV18 and TRBJ1-5, with 9 bases lining up with TRBD1. The trim removed 3 bases at V and 2 bases at J, leaving 2 bases unmatched. This CDR3 comprises 15 residues. Germline values: CDR1 KGHSH, CDR2 LQKENI. The CDR3 coding sequence is TGTGCCAGCTCACCGGACAGGGGAGGCAATCAGCCCCAGCATTTT. Protein: CASSPDRGGNQPQHF.

In its sample, this clone was seen a few times. The CDR3 protein is CASSLGQPYGYTF. The CDR3 DNA follows: TGTGCCAGCAGCCTGGGACAGCCCTATGGCTACACCTTC. The chain recombines TRBV7-9 with TRBJ1-2; 7 nucleotides match TRBD1. V lost 5 bases and J lost 4; bases outside the gene matches: 4. The CDR3 contains 13 residues. Germline V gene lookup returns CDR1 SEHNR and CDR2 FQNEAQ (reference sequence).

The V and J genes are TRBV2 and TRBJ1-2; 8 bases are a match to TRBD1. Germline loops: CDR1 SNHLY, CDR2 FYNNEI. The CDR3 runs 13 residues. The V and J ends lost 3 bases and 4 bases, in that order; junction bases with no gene match: 1. CDR3: CASSDGQGYGYTF. The CDR3 bases are TGTGCCAGCAGTGACGGACAGGGCTATGGCTACACCTTC.